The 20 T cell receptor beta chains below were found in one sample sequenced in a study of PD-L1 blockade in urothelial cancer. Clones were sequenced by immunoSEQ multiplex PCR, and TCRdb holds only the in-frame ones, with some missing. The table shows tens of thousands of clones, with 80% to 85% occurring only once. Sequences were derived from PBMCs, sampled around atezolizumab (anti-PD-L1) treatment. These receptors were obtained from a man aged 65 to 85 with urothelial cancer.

CDR3 bases: TGTGCCAGCAGACCCGGACTCTCTGGAAACACCATATATTTT. Translation: CASRPGLSGNTIYF. The J gene is TRBJ1-3, the V gene TRBV6-5; no clear D. Trimming took off 6 bases at V and 0 bases at J, with 9 bases between the two ends. CDR1 is MNHEY and CDR2 is SVGAGI in the germline V gene. The CDR3 consists of 14 residues.

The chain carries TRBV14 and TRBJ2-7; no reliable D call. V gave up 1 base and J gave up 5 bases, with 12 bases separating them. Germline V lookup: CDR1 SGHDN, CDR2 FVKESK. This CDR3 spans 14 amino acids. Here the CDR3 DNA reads TGTGCCAGCAGCCAAGGGTTCAGAATAAACGAGCAGTACTTC. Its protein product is CASSQGFRINEQYF.

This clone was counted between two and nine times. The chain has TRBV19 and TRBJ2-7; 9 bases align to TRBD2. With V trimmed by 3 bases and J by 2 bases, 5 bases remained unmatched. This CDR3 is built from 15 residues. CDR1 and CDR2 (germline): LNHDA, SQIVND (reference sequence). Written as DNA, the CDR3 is TGTGCCAGTAGTATGGGTAGCGGGAGTCCCTACGAGCAGTACTTC. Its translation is CASSMGSGSPYEQYF.

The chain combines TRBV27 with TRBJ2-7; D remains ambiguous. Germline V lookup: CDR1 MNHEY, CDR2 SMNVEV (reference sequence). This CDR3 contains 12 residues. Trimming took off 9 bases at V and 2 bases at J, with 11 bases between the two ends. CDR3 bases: TGTGCCAGTTCACTTCTTCCCTACGAGCAGTACTTC. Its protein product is CASSLLPYEQYF.

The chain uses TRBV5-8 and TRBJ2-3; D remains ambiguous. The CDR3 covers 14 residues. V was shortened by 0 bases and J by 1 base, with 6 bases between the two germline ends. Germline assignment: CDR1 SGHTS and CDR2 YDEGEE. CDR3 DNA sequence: TGTGCCAGCAGCTTGGACAGAGGCACAGATACGCAGTATTTT. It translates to CASSLDRGTDTQYF.

The CDR3 DNA reads as TGCGCCAGCAGCTCGGAGGAGGGCGGCACCGGGGAGCTGTTTTTT. It encodes CASSSEEGGTGELFF. J is TRBJ2-2 and V is TRBV5-1; the D gene is possibly TRBD2 (6 bases). The length of the CDR3 is 15 residues. With 3 bases removed from V and 4 bases from J, the gap between germline ends came to 13 bases. The V gene's germline CDR1 is SGHRS and CDR2 YFSETQ.

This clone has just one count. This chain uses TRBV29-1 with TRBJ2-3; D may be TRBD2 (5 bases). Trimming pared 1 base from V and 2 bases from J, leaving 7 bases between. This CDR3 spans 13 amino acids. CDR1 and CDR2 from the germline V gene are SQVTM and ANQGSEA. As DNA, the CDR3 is TGCAGCGTTGAAGCAGCGGACACAGATACGCAGTATTTT. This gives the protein CSVEAADTDTQYF.

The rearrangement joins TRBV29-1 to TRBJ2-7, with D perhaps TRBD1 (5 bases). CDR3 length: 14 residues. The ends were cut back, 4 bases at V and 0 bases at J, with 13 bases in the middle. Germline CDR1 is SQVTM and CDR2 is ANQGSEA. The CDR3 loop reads CSVAGSQSSYEQYF. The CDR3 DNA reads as TGCAGCGTTGCAGGGTCACAGTCCTCCTACGAGCAGTACTTC.

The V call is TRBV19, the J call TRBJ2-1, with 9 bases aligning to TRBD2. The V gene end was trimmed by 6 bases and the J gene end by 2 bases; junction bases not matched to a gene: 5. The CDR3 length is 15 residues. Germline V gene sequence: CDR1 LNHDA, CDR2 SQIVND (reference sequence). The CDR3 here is CASRPAGGPYNEQFF. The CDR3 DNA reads TGTGCCAGTAGACCCGCGGGAGGGCCCTACAATGAGCAGTTCTTC.

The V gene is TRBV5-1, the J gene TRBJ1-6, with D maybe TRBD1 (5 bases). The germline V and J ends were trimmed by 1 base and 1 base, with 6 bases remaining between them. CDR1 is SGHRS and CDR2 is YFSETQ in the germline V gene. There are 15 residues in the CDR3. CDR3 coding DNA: TGCGCCAGCAGCTTGCAGGGTTCCTATAATTCACCCCTCCACTTT. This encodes CASSLQGSYNSPLHF.

The chain's CDR3 is CASSVLRGSYNEQFF. The CDR3 DNA sequence: TGTGCCAGCAGCGTCCTCAGGGGCTCCTACAATGAGCAGTTCTTC. The chain uses TRBV14 and TRBJ2-1, with D perhaps TRBD1 (6 bases). CDR3 length: 15 amino acids. Germline assignment: CDR1 SGHDN and CDR2 FVKESK. V lost 5 bases, J lost 0 bases, and 11 bases lay in between.

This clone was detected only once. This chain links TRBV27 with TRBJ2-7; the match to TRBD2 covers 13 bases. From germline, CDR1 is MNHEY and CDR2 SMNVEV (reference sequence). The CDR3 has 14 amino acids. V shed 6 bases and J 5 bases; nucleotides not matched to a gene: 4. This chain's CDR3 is CASRRTSGSNEQYF. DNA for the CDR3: TGTGCCAGCAGACGGACTAGCGGGAGTAACGAGCAGTACTTC.

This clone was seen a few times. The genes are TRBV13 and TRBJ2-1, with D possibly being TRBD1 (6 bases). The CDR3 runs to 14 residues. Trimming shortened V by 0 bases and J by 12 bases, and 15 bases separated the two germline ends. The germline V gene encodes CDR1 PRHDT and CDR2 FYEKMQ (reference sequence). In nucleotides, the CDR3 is TGTGCCAGCAGCTTAGGAGGGTCCCAGGGGCGGCAGTTCTTC. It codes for CASSLGGSQGRQFF.

CDR3 DNA sequence: TGTGCCAGCAGCCAGACGGATGGGAGGTCCTACAATGAGCAGTTCTTC. Its translation is CASSQTDGRSYNEQFF. The chain has TRBV13 and TRBJ2-1; tentative D call: TRBD2 (6 bases). The CDR3 is made up of 16 amino acids. The germline gives CDR1 PRHDT, CDR2 FYEKMQ (reference sequence). Trimming removed 5 bases at V and 1 base at J, with 15 bases between.

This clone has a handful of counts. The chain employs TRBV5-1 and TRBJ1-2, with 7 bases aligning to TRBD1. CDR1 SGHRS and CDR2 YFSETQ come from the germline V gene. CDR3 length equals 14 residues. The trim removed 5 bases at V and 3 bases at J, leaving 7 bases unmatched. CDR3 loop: CASRGQLGDYGYTF. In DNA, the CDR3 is TGCGCCAGCAGGGGACAGTTAGGGGACTATGGCTACACCTTC.

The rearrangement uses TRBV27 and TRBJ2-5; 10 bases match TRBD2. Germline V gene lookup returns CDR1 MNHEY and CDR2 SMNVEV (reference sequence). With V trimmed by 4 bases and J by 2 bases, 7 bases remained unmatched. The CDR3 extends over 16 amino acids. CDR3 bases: TGTGCCAGCAGTTCCGGAATAGCGGGAGGTCAAGAGACCCAGTACTTC. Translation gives CASSSGIAGGQETQYF.

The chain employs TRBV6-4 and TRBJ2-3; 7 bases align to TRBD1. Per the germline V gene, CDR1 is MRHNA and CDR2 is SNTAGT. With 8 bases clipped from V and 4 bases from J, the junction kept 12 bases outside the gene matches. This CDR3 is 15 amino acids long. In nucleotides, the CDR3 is TGTGCCAGCCGAAGACAGGGTTTCGGTGCAGATACGCAGTATTTT. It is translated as CASRRQGFGADTQYF.

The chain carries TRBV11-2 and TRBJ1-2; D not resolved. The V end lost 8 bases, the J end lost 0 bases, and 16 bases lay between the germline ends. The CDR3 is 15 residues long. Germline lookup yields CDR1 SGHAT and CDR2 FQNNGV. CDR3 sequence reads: CASGRRGIPNYGYTF. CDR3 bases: TGTGCCAGCGGCCGGCGAGGGATCCCTAACTATGGCTACACCTTC.

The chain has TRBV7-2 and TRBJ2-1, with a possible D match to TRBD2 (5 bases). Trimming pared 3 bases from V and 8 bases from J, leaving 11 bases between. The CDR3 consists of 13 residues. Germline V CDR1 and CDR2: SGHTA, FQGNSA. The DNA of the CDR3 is TGTGCCAGCAGCTTCACTAGTCTGGATGAGCAGTTCTTC. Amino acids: CASSFTSLDEQFF.

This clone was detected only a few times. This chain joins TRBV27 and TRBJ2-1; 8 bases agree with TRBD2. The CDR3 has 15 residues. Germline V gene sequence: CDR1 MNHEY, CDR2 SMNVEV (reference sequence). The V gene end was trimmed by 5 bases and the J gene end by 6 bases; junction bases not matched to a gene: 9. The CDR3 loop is CASSQSGRVGNEQFF. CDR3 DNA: TGTGCCAGCAGTCAAAGCGGGAGAGTGGGCAATGAGCAGTTCTTC.